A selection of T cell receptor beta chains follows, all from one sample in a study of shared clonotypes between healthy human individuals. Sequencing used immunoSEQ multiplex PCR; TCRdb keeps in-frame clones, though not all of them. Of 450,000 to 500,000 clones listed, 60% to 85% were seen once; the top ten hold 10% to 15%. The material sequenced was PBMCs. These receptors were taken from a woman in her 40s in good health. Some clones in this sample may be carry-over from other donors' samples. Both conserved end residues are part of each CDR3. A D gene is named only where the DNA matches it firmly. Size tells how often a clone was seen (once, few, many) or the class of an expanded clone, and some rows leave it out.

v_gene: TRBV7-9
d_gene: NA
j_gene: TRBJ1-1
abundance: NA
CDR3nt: TGTGCCAGCAGCTTAATTAGGGGGGGCGCGAACACTGAAGCTTTCTTT
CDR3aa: CASSLIRGGANTEAFF

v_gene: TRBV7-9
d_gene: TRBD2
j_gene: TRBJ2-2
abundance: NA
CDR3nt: TGTGCCAGCAGCTTAGTGGGGCTAGCGGGAGTCACGAACACCGGGGAGCTGTTTTTT
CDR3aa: CASSLVGLAGVTNTGELFF

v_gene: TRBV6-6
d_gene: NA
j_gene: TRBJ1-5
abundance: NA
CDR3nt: TGTGCCACCGGACAACAGTTAAATCAGCCCCAGCATTTT
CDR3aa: CATGQQLNQPQHF

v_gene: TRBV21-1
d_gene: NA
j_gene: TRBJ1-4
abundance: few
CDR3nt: TGTGCCAGCAGCTCCCCGGGACAGGGGGCTCGGAAACTGTTTTTT
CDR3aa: CASSSPGQGARKLFF

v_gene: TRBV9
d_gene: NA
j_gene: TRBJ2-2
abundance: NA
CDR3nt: TGTGCCAGCGGTAACTACCCTAGCACCGGGGAGCTGTTTTTT
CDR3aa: CASGNYPSTGELFF

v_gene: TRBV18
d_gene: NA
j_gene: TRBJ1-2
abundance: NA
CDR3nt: TGTGCCAGCTCCCCCTCCGGAGGGCAGCTCTATGGCTACACCTTC
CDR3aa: CASSPSGGQLYGYTF

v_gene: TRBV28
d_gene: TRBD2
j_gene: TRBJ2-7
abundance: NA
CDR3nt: TGTGCCAGCAGTCCAATGTCGCGGACTAGCGGCTCCTACGAGCAGTACTTC
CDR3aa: CASSPMSRTSGSYEQYF

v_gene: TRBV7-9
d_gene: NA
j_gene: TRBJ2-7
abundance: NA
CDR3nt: TGTGCCAGCAGCTTAATTTTCGAGCAGTACTTC
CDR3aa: CASSLIFEQYF

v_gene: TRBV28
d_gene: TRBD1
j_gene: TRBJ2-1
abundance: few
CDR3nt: TGTGCCAGCAGCACCGACAGGGGAGGAACCTACAATGAGCAGTTCTTC
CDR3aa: CASSTDRGGTYNEQFF

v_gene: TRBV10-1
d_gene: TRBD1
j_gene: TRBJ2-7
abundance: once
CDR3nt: TGCGCCAGCAGTAATGGGCAGACAGGGCTCGGGCAGTACTTC
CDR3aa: CASSNGQTGLGQYF

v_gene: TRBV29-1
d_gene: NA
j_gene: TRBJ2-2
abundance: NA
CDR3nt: TGCAGCGTTGATACCCGGAACACCGGGGAGCTGTTTTTT
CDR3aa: CSVDTRNTGELFF

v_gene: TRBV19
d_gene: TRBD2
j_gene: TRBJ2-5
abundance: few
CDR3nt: TGTGCCAGTAGTATCTCCGGGACTAGGGGAGAGACCCAGTACTTC
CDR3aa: CASSISGTRGETQYF

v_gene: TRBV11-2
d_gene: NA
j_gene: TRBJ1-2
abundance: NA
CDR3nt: TGTGCCAGCAGCTCCGTTCCCATGCGCTACACCTTC
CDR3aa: CASSSVPMRYTF

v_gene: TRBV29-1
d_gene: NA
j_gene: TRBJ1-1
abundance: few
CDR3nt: TGCAGCGTTGAAGTCAGGGGAACTGAAGCTTTCTTT
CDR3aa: CSVEVRGTEAFF

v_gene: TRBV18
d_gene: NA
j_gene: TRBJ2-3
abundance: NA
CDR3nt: TGTGCCAGCTCACCACCGGAGACGGCGGGCGATACGCAGTATTTT
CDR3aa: CASSPPETAGDTQYF

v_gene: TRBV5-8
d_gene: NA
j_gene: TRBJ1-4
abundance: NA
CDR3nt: TGTGCCAGCAGCAAGCCAGCCGCGAGTTTTTGGTTT
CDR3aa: CASSKPAASFWF